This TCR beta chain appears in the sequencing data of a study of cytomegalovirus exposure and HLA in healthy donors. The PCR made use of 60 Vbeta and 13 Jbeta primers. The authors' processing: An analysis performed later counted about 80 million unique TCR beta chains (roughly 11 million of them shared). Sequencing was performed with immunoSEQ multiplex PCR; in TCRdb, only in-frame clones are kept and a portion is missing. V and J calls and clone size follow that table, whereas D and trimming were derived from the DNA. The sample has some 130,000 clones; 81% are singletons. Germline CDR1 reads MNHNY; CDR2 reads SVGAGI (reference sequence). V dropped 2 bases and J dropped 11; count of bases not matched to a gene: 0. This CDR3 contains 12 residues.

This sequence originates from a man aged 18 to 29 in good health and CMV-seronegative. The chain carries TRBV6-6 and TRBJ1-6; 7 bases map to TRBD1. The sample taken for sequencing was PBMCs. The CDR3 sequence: CASSYTGAPLHF. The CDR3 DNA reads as TGTGCCAGCAGTTACACAGGGGCACCCCTCCACTTT.